These T cell receptor beta chains were read from a single sample in a study of regulatory T cells in long-lasting Graves disease. TCRdb itself ran the multiplex PCR reads through MiXCR, one entry per CDR3 protein. The profile shows over 650,000 distinct CDR3 sequences, 30% of them singletons. Sequencing used peripheral blood mononuclear cells (PBMCs), obtained when the disease was refractory, from a patient treated with antithyroid drugs. The receptors were sampled from a female donor with Graves disease. CDR3s leave out the opening cysteine and the closing phenylalanine or tryptophan. The D gene is left open where the match is weak.

>TRBD1|TRBV6-5|TRBJ1-2
ASSYPQGNYGYT
>.|TRBV5-6|TRBJ1-2
ASRSGGLWHGYT
>TRBD2|TRBV20-1|TRBJ2-7
SAPNRLAAAGHEQY
>.|TRBV6-1|TRBJ2-7
ASTLPGAYEQY
>.|TRBV4-1|TRBJ1-1
ASSPGWWNTEAF
>TRBD2|TRBV29-1|TRBJ2-2
SAGGGGELF
>.|TRBV5-1|TRBJ1-2
ASSPGGRAGYGYT
>.|TRBV7-6|TRBJ1-5
ASSLGEQPQH
>.|TRBV24-1|TRBJ1-3
ATSDGGTCLY
>.|TRBV25-1|TRBJ1-5
ASSENDRNNQPQH
>.|TRBV19|TRBJ1-1
ASRLAGRGTEAF
>TRBD1|TRBV10-3|TRBJ2-7
AIRDPGQGYEQY
>.|TRBV27|TRBJ1-5
ASSSWGRGNQPQH
>.|TRBV27|TRBJ1-2
ASRETGSANYGYT
>TRBD2|TRBV7-3|TRBJ2-5
ASSLGVRASGRQETQY
>.|TRBV6-1|TRBJ1-1
ASRTTTANTEAF
>.|TRBV29-1|TRBJ1-3
SVDSTGNTIY
>TRBD1|TRBV11-1|TRBJ1-1
ASSNHRGRTEAF
>.|TRBV6-2/TRBV6-3|TRBJ2-7
ASSYRALGGGTYEQY
>.|TRBV2|TRBJ1-6
ASSDGLNSPLH
>TRBD1|TRBV2|TRBJ1-5
ASKQGRDQPQH
>TRBD1|TRBV7-9|TRBJ1-2
ASSYGQGLTNYGYT
>.|TRBV5-1|TRBJ2-7
ASQRGQTVGGEQY
>.|TRBV6-1|TRBJ1-1
ASIPSGSNTEAF
>TRBD2|TRBV2|TRBJ2-5
ASSGGGVGGETQY
>.|TRBV7-8|TRBJ1-5
ASSLYGEFNQPQH
>.|TRBV3-1|TRBJ2-1
ASRTSSNEQF
>TRBD2|TRBV5-1|TRBJ2-7
ASSLRTSGPGEQY
>TRBD1|TRBV6-2/TRBV6-3|TRBJ1-3
ASSYGQGASGNTIY
>.|TRBV5-4|TRBJ2-2
ASSGQPGGELF
>.|TRBV6-1|TRBJ1-2
ASKGGGALYGYT
>.|TRBV15|TRBJ2-6
ATSRAGSGANVLT
>.|TRBV19|TRBJ1-1
ASSIRSDTEAF
>.|TRBV2|TRBJ2-2
ASSISVPGELF
>TRBD1|TRBV11-2|TRBJ1-2
ASSTDRAGRGYT
>.|TRBV28|TRBJ1-4
ASRSAGGPGKLF
>.|TRBV5-5|TRBJ1-4
ASSLDRTQGQF
>.|TRBV6-1|TRBJ1-1
ASSPPANTEAF
>.|TRBV12-3/TRBV12-4|TRBJ1-5
ASSLSQGSNQPQH
>TRBD1|TRBV6-1|TRBJ1-1
ASRKGQGPTEAF
>.|TRBV19|TRBJ2-4
ASSTKDIQY
>TRBD2|TRBV6-1|TRBJ2-1
ASSPYSGDSYNEQF
>.|TRBV6-1|TRBJ1-2
ASAAGNYGYT
>TRBD2|TRBV7-2|TRBJ2-5
ASSPISLAGVGRETQY
>TRBD2|TRBV20-1|TRBJ2-1
SASLAGGWDEQF
>.|TRBV2|TRBJ1-5
ASSDQVSQPQH